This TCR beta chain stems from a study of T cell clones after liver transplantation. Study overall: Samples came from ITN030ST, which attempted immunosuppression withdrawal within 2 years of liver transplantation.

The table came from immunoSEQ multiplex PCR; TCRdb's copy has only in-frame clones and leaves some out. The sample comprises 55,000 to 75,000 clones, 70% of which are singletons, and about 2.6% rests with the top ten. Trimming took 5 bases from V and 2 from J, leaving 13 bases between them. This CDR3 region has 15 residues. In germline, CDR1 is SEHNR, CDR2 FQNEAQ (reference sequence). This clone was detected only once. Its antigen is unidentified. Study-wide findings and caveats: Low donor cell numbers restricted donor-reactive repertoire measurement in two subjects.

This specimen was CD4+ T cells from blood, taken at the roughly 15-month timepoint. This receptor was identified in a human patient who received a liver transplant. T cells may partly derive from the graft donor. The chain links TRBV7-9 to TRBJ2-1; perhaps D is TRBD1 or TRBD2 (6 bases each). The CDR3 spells CASSAGQVAYNEQFF. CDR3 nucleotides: TGTGCCAGCAGCGCGGGACAAGTGGCCTACAATGAGCAGTTCTTC. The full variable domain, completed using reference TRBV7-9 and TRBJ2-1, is DTGVSQNPRHKITKRGQNVTFRCDPISEHNRLYWYRQTLGQGPEFLTYFQNEAQLEKSRLLSDRFSAERPKGSFSTLEIQRTEQGDSAMYLCASSAGQVAYNEQFFGPGTRLTVL.